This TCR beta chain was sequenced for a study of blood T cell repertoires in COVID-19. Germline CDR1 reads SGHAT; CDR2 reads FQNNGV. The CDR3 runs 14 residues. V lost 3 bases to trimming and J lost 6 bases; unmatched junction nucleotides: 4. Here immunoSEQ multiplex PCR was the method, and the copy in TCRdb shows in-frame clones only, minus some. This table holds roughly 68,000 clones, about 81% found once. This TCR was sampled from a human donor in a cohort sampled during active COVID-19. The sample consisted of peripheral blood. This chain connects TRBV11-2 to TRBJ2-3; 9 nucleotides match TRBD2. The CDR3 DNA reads TGTGCCAGCAGCTTGGGCGGGAGGGCCGATACGCAGTATTTT. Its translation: CASSLGGRADTQYF.